Presented here are 5 T cell receptor beta chains from one specimen sequenced in a study of blood T cell repertoires in COVID-19. Method: immunoSEQ multiplex PCR; TCRdb's copy keeps in-frame clones and lacks some. This table holds a few hundred thousand clones, over 75% found once. Specimen: peripheral blood. These TCRs come from a man under 40 who had recovered from COVID-19.

CDR3 in amino acids: CASSFTAGNTIYF. The CDR3 DNA sequence: TGCGCCAGCAGCTTCACGGCTGGAAACACCATATATTTT. V gene TRBV5-1 combines with J gene TRBJ1-3; D is unclear. Germline V gene sequence: CDR1 SGHRS, CDR2 YFSETQ. The CDR3 is 13 amino acids. V lost 2 bases and J lost 2, with 5 bases in between.

This clone was seen only once. The chain is built from TRBV4-1 and TRBJ1-4; no clear D. V lost 4 bases and J lost 8, with 17 bases in between. This CDR3 region has 15 residues. CDR1 is MGHRA, CDR2 YSYEKL, per germline. This CDR3 is CASSLPARAAEKLFF. Here the CDR3 DNA reads TGCGCCAGCAGCCTCCCAGCGAGGGCGGCGGAAAAACTGTTTTTT.

J is TRBJ1-6 and V is TRBV2, with a tentative D call TRBD1 (5 bases). Trimming removed 6 bases at V and 8 bases at J, with 14 bases between. Germline CDR1 is SNHLY and CDR2 is FYNNEI. The CDR3 covers 14 residues. The CDR3 reads CASSEDGGYSPLHF. Here the CDR3 DNA reads TGTGCCAGCAGCGAGGACGGGGGATATTCACCCCTCCACTTT.

V is TRBV11-2 and J is TRBJ1-1; no clear D. V was clipped by 5 bases and J by 5 bases, with 6 bases between them. Germline-derived CDR1 and CDR2 are SGHAT and FQNNGV. There are 11 residues in the CDR3. The CDR3 DNA follows: TGTGCCAGCAGCCCCCGGACTGAAGCTTTCTTT. Translating gives CASSPRTEAFF.

The chain's CDR3 is CASGLTNEAFF. In DNA form, the CDR3 reads TGTGCTAGTGGTTTGACAAACGAAGCTTTCTTT. The chain carries TRBV12-5 and TRBJ1-1; no clear D gene. The CDR3 is 11 residues long. V was pared by 2 bases and J by 8 bases, with 6 bases between. Germline V gene lookup returns CDR1 LGHNT and CDR2 FRNRAP.